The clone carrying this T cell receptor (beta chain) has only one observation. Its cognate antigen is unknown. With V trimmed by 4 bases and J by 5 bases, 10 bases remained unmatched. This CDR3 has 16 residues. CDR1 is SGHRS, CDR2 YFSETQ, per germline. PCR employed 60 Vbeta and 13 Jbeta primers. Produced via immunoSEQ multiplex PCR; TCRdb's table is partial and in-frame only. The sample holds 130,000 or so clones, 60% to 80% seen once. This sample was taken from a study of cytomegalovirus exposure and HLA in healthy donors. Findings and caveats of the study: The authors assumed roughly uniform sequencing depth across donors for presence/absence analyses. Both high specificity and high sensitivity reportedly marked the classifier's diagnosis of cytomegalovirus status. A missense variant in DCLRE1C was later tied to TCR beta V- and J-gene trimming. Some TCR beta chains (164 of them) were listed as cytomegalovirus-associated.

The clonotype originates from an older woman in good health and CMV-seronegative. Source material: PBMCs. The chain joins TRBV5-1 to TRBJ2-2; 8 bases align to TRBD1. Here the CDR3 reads CASSGLQGGATGELFF. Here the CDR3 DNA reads TGCGCCAGCAGCGGGCTACAGGGGGGAGCTACCGGGGAGCTGTTTTTT.